The clone carrying this T cell receptor beta chain was seen at least ten times. Its cognate antigen is unknown. The data were taken from a study of T cell repertoires in cytomegalovirus infection. On the study more broadly: Public TCR beta signatures provided an indication of both CMV infection and a matching HLA type. Study results and caveats: The cumulative frequency of public TCR beta families distinguished individuals who carried CMV together with the relevant HLA. In two of eight donors, the top clonotype was HLA-C-restricted CMV-specific.

CDR1 and CDR2 (germline): MNHNS, SASEGT. This CDR3 has 15 residues. J lost 7 bases, V lost 6 bases, and 8 bases had no gene match. TCRdb re-derived calls from the reads in MiXCR, one entry per CDR3 protein. Seen here are about 310,000 distinct CDR3 sequences, around 9.1% observed once, and the top ten hold 2.5%. The TCR was taken from a human donor in good health (CMV status not recorded). Some clones in this sample may be carry-over from other donors' samples. The material sequenced was PBMCs. The chain recombines TRBV6-1 with TRBJ2-1; 11 bases line up with TRBD2. DNA of the CDR3: TGTGCCAGCAGCCAAACTAGCGGGGGAGCAAATGAGCAGTTCTTC. This translates into CASSQTSGGANEQFF.